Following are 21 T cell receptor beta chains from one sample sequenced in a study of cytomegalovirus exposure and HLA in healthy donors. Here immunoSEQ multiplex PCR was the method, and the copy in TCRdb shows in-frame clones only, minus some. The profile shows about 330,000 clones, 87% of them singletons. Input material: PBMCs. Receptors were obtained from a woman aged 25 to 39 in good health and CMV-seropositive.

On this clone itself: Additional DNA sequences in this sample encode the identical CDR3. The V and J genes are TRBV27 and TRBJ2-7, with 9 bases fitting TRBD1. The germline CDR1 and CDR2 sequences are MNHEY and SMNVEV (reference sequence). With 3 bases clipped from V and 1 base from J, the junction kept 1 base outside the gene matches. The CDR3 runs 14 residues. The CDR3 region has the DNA TGTGCCAGCAGTTTGGGACAGGGTTCCTACGAGCAGTACTTC. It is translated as CASSLGQGSYEQYF.

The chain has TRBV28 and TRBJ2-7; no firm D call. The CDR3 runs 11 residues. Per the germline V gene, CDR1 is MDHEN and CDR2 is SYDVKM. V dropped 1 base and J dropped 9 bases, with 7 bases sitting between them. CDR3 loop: CASSLSVRQYF. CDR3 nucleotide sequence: TGTGCCAGCAGTTTATCGGTCAGGCAGTACTTC.

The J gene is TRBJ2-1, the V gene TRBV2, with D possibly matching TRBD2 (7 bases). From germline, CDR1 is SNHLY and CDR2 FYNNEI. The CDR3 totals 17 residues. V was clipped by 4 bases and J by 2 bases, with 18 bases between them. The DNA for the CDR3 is TGTGCCAGCAGTGGACTTGGGGGGGCGGCGGCCTACAATGAGCAGTTCTTC. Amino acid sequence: CASSGLGGAAAYNEQFF.

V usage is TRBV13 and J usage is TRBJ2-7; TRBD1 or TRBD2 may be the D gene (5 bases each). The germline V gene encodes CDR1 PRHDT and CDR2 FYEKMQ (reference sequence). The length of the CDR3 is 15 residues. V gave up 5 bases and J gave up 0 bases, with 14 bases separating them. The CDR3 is CASSTGTVSSYEQYF. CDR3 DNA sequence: TGTGCCAGCAGCACCGGGACGGTCAGCTCCTACGAGCAGTACTTC.

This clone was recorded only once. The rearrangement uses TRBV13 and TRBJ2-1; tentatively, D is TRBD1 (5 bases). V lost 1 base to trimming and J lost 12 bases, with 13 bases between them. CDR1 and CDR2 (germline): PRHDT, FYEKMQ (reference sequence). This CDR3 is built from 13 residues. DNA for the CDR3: TGTGCCAGCAGCTTAGAGGGGTCGACTGTGCAGTTCTTC. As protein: CASSLEGSTVQFF.

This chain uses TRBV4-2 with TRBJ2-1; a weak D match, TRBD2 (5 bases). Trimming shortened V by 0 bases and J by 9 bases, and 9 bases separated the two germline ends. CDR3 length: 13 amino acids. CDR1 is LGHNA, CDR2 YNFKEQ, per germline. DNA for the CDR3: TGTGCCAGCAGCCAAGATACGGGGATTGAGCAGTTCTTC. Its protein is CASSQDTGIEQFF.

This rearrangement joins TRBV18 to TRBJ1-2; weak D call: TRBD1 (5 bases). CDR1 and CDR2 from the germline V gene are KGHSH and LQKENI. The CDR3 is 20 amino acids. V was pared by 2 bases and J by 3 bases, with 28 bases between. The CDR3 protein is CASSPTGVWTRGTYDYGYTF. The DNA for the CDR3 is TGTGCCAGCTCACCAACGGGTGTGTGGACACGGGGAACCTATGACTATGGCTACACCTTC.

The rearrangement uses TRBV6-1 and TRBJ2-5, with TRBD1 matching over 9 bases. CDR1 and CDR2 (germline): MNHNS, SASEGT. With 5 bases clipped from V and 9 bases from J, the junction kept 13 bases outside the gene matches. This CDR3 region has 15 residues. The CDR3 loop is CASSPRTGELSSQYF. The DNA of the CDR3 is TGTGCCAGCAGTCCCCGGACAGGGGAACTTTCGTCCCAGTACTTC.

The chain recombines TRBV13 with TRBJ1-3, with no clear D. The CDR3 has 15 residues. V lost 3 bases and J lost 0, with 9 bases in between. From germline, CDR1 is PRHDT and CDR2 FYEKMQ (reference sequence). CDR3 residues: CASSFFRVSGNTIYF. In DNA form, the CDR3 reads TGTGCCAGCAGCTTCTTCCGGGTCTCTGGAAACACCATATATTTT.

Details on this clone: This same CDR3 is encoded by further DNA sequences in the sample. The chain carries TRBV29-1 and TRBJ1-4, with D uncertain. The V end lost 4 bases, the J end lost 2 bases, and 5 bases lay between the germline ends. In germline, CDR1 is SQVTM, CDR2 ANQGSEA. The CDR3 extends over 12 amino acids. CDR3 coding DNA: TGCAGCGTTGGTGGGACTAATGAAAAACTGTTTTTT. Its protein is CSVGGTNEKLFF. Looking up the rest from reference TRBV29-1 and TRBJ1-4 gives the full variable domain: SAVISQKPSRDICQRGTSLTIQCQVDSQVTMMFWYRQQPGQSLTLIATANQGSEATYESGFVIDKFPISRPNLTFSTLTVSNMSPEDSSIYLCSVGGTNEKLFFGSGTQLSVL.

The CDR3 region has the DNA TGTGCCAGCAGCTTGGTGGGCAAATACGAGCAGTACTTC. It codes for CASSLVGKYEQYF. The rearrangement uses TRBV5-4 and TRBJ2-7; the D is unclear. Trimming stripped 0 bases from V and 4 bases from J, with 8 bases between. The length of the CDR3 is 13 residues. Germline lookup yields CDR1 SGHNT and CDR2 YYREEE (reference sequence).

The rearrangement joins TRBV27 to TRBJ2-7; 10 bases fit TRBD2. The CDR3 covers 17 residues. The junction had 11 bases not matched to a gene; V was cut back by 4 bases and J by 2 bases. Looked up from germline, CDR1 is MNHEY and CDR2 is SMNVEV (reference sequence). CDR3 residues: CASSSLSGGPAPYEQYF. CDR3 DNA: TGTGCCAGCAGTTCCCTTAGCGGGGGGCCTGCCCCCTACGAGCAGTACTTC.

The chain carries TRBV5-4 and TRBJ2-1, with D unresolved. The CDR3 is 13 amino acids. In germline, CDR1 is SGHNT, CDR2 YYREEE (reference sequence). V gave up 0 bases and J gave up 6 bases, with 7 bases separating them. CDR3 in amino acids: CASSLVLRNEQFF. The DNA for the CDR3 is TGTGCCAGCAGCTTGGTGCTACGCAATGAGCAGTTCTTC.

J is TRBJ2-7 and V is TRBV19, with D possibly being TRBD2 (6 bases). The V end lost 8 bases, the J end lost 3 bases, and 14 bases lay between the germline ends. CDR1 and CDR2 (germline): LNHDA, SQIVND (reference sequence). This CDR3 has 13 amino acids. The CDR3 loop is CASGAGTLYEQYF. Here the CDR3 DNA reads TGTGCCAGTGGGGCCGGGACTCTCTACGAGCAGTACTTC. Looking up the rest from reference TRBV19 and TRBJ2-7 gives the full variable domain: DGGITQSPKYLFRKEGQNVTLSCEQNLNHDAMYWYRQDPGQGLRLIYYSQIVNDFQKGDIAEGYSVSREKKESFPLTVTSAQKNPTAFYLCASGAGTLYEQYFGPGTRLTVT.

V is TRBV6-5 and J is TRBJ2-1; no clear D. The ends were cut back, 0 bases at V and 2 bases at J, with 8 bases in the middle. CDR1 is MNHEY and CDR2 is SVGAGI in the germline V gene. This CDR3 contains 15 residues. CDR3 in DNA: TGTGCCAGCAGTTACTCGGCCGTGACCTACAATGAGCAGTTCTTC. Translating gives CASSYSAVTYNEQFF.

CDR3 nucleotides: TGTGCCAGCAGCTTGGTTGGCGGGACAGGGGGCTCTGGAAACACCATATATTTT. It is translated as CASSLVGGTGGSGNTIYF. The chain recombines TRBV5-6 with TRBJ1-3; TRBD1 matches 11 bases. The CDR3 contains 18 residues. Per germline, CDR1 SGHDT and CDR2 YYEEEE. With V trimmed by 0 bases and J by 0 bases, 5 bases remained unmatched.

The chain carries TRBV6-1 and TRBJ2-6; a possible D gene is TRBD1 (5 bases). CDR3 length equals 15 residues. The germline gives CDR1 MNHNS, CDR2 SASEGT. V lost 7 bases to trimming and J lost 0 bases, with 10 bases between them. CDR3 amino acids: CASTPGNSGANVLTF. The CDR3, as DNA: TGTGCCAGCACCCCAGGGAACTCTGGGGCCAACGTCCTGACTTTC.

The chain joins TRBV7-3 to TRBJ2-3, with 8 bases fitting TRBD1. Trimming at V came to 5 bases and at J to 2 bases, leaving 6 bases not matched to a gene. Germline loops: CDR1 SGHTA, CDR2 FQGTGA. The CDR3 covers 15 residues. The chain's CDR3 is CASSEGQGTTDTQYF. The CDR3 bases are TGTGCCAGCAGCGAAGGACAGGGAACCACAGATACGCAGTATTTT. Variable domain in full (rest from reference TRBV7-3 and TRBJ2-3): GAGVSQTPSNKVTEKGKYVELRCDPISGHTALYWYRQSLGQGPEFLIYFQGTGAADDSGLPNDRFFAVRPEGSVSTLKIQRTERGDSAVYLCASSEGQGTTDTQYFGPGTRLTVL.

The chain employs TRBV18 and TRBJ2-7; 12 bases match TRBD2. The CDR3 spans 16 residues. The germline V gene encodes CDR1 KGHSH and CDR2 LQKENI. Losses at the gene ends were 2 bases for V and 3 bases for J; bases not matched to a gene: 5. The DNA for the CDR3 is TGTGCCAGCTCACCAGAGACTAGCGGGAGAAGCTACGAGCAGTACTTC. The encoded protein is CASSPETSGRSYEQYF.

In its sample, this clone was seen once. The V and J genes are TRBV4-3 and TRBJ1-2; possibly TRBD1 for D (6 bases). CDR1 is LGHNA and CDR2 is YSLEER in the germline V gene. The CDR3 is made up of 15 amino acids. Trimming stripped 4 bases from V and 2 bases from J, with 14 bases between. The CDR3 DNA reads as TGCGCCAGCAGCCCTTCGGACAGAATAAACTATGGCTACACCTTC. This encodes CASSPSDRINYGYTF.

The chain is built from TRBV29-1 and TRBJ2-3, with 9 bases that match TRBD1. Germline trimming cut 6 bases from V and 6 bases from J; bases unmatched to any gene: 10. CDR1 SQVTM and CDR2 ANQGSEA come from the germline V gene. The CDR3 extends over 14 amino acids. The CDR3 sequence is CSVGRDRVVDTQYF. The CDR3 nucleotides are TGCAGCGTCGGCCGGGACAGGGTCGTGGATACGCAGTATTTT.